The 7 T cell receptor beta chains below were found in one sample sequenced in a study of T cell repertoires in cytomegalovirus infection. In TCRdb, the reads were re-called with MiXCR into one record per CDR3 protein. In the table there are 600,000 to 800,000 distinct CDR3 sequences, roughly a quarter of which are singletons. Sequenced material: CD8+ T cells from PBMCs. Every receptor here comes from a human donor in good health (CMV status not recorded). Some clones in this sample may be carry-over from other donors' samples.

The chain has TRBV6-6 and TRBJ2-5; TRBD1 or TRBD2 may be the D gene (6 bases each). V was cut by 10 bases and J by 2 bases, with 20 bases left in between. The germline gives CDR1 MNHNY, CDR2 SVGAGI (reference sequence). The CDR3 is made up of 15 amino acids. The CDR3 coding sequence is TGTGCCATAGGGAGGACAGCCAAATCGCAAGAGACCCAGTACTTC. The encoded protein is CAIGRTAKSQETQYF.

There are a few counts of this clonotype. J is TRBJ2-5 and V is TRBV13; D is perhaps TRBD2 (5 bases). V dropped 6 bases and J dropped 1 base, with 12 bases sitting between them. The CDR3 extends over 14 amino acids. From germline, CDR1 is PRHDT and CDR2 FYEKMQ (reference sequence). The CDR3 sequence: CASRDSGIQETQYF. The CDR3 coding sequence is TGTGCCAGCAGAGATTCCGGGATCCAAGAGACCCAGTACTTC.

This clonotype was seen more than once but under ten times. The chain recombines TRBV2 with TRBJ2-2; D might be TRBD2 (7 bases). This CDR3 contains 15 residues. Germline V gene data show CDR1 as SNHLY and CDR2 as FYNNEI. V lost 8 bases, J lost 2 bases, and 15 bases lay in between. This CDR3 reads CASLGGGANTGELFF. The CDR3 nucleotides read TGTGCCAGCTTGGGGGGGGGGGCCAACACCGGGGAGCTGTTTTTT.

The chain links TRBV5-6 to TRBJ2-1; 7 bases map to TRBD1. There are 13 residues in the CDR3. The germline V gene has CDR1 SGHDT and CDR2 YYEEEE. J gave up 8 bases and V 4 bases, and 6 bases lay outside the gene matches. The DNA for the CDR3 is TGTGCCAGCAGCGAGGGCCAGGGGGATGAGCAGTTCTTC. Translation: CASSEGQGDEQFF.

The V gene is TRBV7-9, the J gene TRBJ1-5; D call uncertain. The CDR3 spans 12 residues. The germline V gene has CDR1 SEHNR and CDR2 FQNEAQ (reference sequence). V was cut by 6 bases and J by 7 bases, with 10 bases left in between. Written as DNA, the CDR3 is TGTGCCAGCAGTCCCCTCGGGCAGCCCCAGCATTTT. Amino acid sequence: CASSPLGQPQHF.

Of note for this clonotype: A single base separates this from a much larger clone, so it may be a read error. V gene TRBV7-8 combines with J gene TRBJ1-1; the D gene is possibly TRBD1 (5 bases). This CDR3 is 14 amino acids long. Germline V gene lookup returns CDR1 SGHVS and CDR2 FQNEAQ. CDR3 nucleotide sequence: TGTGCCAACAGCCCGGGACGGTCGAACACTGAAGCTTTCTTT. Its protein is CANSPGRSNTEAFF.

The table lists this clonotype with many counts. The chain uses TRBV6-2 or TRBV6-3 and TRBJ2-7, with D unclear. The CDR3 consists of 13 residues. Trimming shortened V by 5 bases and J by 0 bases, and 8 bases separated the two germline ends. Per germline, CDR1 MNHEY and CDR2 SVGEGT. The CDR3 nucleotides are TGTGCCAGCAGTCCTCACGTCTCCTACGAGCAGTACGTC. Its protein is CASSPHVSYEQYV.